The present entry profiles one T cell receptor (beta chain) with its context. This specimen comes from a study of spatial heterogeneity in lung cancer. Time point of the sample: sample taken at primary tumor resection. From tumor, nontumor lung or frozen PBMC, whole RNA was taken unsorted for sequencing. Germline loops: CDR1 SNHLY, CDR2 FYNNEI. Trimming removed 3 bases at V and 0 bases at J, with 17 bases between. The CDR3 has 18 amino acids. Via MiXCR, TCRdb re-called the 5' RACE reads, giving one row per CDR3 protein. The data contain roughly 21,000 distinct CDR3 sequences, 3% to 4% of them singletons.

The sequencing used PBMCs, collected at surgery. V is TRBV2 and J is TRBJ1-4; D gene uncertain. This TCR was recovered from a female donor with early-stage non-small cell lung cancer. The CDR3 sequence: CASSDAAQHPTTNEKLFF. As DNA, the CDR3 is TGTGCCAGCAGTGATGCGGCACAACACCCAACAACTAATGAAAAACTGTTTTTT.